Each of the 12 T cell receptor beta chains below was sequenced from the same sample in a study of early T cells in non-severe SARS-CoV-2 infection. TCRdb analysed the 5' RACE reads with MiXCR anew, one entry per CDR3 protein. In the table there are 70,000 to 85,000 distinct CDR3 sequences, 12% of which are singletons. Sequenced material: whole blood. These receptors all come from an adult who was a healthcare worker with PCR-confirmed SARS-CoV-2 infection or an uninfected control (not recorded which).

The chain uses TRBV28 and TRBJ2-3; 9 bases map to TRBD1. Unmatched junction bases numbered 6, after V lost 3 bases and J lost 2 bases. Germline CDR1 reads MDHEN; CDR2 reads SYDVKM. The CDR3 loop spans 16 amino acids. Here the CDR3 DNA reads TGTGCCAGCAGTTTTTTGACAGGGGGGGACACAGATACGCAGTATTTT. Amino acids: CASSFLTGGDTDTQYF.

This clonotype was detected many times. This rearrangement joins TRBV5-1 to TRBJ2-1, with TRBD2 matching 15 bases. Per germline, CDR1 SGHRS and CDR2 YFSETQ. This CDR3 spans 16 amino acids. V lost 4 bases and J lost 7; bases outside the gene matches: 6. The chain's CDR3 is CASSQGLAGGGNEQFF. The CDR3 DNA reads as TGCGCCAGCAGCCAGGGACTAGCGGGAGGTGGAAATGAGCAGTTCTTC.

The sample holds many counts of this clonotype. The CDR3 region has the DNA TGTGCCAGCAGTTTCACACCGTCCTACGAGCAGTACTTC. It is translated as CASSFTPSYEQYF. The chain carries TRBV27 and TRBJ2-7; D is ambiguous. The CDR3 spans 13 residues. Germline-derived CDR1 and CDR2 are MNHEY and SMNVEV (reference sequence). Deletions cut 3 bases from V and 1 base from J, with 7 bases between.

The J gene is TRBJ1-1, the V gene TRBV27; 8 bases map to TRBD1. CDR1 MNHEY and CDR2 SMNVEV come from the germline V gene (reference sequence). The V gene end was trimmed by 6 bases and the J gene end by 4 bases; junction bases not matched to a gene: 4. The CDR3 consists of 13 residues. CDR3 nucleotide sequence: TGTGCCAGCAGACCGGACAGGGTCACTGAAGCTTTCTTT. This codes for CASRPDRVTEAFF.

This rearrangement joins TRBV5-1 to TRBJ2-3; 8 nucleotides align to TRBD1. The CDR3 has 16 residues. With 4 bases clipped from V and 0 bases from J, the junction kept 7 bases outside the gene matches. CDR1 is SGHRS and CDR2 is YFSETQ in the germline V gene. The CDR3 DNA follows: TGCGCCAGCAGCCTTAAATGGGACAGGAGCACAGATACGCAGTATTTT. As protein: CASSLKWDRSTDTQYF.

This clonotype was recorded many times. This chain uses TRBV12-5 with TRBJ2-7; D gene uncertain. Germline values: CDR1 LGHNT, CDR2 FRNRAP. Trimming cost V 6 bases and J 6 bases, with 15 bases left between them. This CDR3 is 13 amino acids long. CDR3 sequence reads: CASGLIAHVEQYF. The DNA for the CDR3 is TGTGCTAGTGGCCTCATTGCCCATGTCGAGCAGTACTTC.

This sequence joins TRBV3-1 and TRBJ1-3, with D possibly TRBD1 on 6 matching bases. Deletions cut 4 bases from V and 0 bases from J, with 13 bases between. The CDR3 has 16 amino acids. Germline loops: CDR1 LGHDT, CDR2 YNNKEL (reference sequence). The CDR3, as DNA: TGTGCCAGCAGCCCGGGACACCGGATCTCTGGAAACACCATATATTTT. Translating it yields CASSPGHRISGNTIYF.

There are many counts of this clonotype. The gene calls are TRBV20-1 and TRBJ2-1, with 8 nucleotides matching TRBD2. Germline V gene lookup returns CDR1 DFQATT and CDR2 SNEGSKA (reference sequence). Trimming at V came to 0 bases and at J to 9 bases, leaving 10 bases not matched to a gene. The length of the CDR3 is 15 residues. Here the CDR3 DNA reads TGCAGTGCTAGAGATCCAAAGGCGGGGGGCAGTGAGCAGTTCTTC. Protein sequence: CSARDPKAGGSEQFF.

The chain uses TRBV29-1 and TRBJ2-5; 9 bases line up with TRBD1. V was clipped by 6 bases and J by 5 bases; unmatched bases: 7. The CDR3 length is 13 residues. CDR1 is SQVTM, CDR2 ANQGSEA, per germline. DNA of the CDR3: TGCAGCGTGGGGACAGGGTTCGGGGAGACCCAGTACTTC. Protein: CSVGTGFGETQYF.

The CDR3, as DNA: TGTGCCACCAGTGATCCCGGGACAGGTCAAGAGACCCAGTACTTC. Amino acids: CATSDPGTGQETQYF. The V call is TRBV24-1, the J call TRBJ2-5, with 8 bases matching TRBD1. CDR1 is KGHDR and CDR2 is SFDVKD in the germline V gene. J lost 2 bases, V lost 3 bases, and 4 bases had no gene match. This CDR3 region has 15 residues.

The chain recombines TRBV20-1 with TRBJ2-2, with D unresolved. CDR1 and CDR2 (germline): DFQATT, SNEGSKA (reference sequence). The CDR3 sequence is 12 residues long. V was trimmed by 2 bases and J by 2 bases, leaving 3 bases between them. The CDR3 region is CSARPNTGELFF. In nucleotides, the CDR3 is TGCAGTGCTAGACCAAACACCGGGGAGCTGTTTTTT.

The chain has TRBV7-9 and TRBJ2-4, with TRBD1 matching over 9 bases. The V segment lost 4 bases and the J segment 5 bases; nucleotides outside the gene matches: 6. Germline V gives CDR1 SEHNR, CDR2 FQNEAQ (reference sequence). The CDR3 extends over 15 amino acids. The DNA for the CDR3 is TGTGCCAGCAGCTCCGGACAGGGGAGGGAAAACATTCAGTACTTC. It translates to CASSSGQGRENIQYF.